Listed below are T cell receptor beta chains from one sample, sequenced in a study of CD8 T cells in ankylosing spondylitis. TCRdb reprocessed the 5' RACE reads with MiXCR, giving one entry per CDR3 protein. Among a few hundred thousand distinct CDR3 sequences listed, about 7% were seen once. The sample comprised blood, either unsorted or a sorted T cell fraction (not recorded which). The receptors come from a male donor with ankylosing spondylitis. CDR3s include the opening cysteine and the closing phenylalanine or tryptophan. D genes are given only for firm matches. Size tells how often a clone was seen (once, few, many) or the class of an expanded clone, and some rows leave it out.

abundance	d_gene	len	v_gene	j_gene	CDR3aa	CDR3nt
many	TRBD2	14	TRBV7-9	TRBJ2-7	CASTISGTAYEQYF	TGTGCCAGCACGATTAGCGGGACCGCCTACGAGCAGTACTTC
many	-	12	TRBV29-1	TRBJ1-2	CSVDGGVYGYTF	TGCAGCGTTGACGGGGGTGTCTATGGCTACACCTTC
many	-	14	TRBV9	TRBJ2-7	CASSGPGPVNEQYF	TGTGCCAGCAGCGGCCCGGGCCCCGTGAACGAGCAGTACTTC
many	-	13	TRBV12-3/TRBV12-4	TRBJ1-1	CASSFRTFTEAFF	TGTGCCAGCAGTTTCCGAACGTTCACTGAAGCTTTCTTT
many	-	13	TRBV4-2	TRBJ1-6	CASSQGGFSPLHF	TGTGCCAGCAGCCAAGGAGGGTTTTCACCCCTCCACTTT
few	TRBD2	19	TRBV4-1	TRBJ2-5	CASSPPPGGTSGSEETQYF	TGCGCCAGCAGCCCCCCTCCTGGCGGGACTAGCGGGAGTGAAGAGACCCAGTACTTC
many	-	18	TRBV27	TRBJ2-3	CASSLKYRGGYSTDTQYF	TGTGCCAGCAGTCTAAAATACAGGGGAGGTTATAGCACAGATACGCAGTATTTT
many	-	15	TRBV11-2	TRBJ1-1	CASSQEQLFSTEAFF	TGTGCCAGCAGCCAAGAGCAGTTGTTTAGCACTGAAGCTTTCTTT
many	-	13	TRBV27	TRBJ1-2	CASSPARYYGYTF	TGTGCCAGCAGTCCGGCCAGATACTATGGCTACACCTTC
few	-	17	TRBV5-1	TRBJ2-3	CASSLEQDNHFPDTQYF	TGCGCCAGCAGCTTGGAACAGGACAATCATTTTCCAGATACGCAGTATTTT
-	-	15	TRBV30	TRBJ1-5	CAWSVRPFRNQPQHF	TGTGCCTGGAGTGTACGGCCCTTTCGGAATCAGCCCCAGCATTTT
-	-	13	TRBV30	TRBJ2-7	CAWTMGGSYEQYF	TGTGCCTGGACGATGGGGGGATCCTACGAGCAGTACTTC
many	-	13	TRBV6-2/TRBV6-3	TRBJ1-2	CASSRNRYYGYTF	TGTGCCAGCAGTCGGAACAGATACTATGGCTACACCTTC
few	-	16	TRBV23-1	TRBJ1-5	CASSQSPGQSNQPQHF	TGCGCCAGCAGTCAATCTCCGGGACAATCGAATCAGCCCCAGCATTTT
many	TRBD1	12	TRBV5-1	TRBJ2-7	CASGTGMREQYF	TGCGCCAGCGGGACAGGGATGAGGGAGCAGTACTTC
many	-	13	TRBV28	TRBJ1-1	CASSLWWGTEAFF	TGTGCCAGCAGTTTATGGTGGGGGACTGAAGCTTTCTTT
many	-	13	TRBV7-9	TRBJ1-2	CASSPGNSEGYTF	TGTGCCAGCAGCCCCGGAAACAGTGAAGGCTACACCTTC
many	-	15	TRBV14	TRBJ2-1	CASSQLVSSYNEQFF	TGTGCCAGCAGCCAATTAGTGAGCTCCTACAATGAGCAGTTCTTC
many	-	16	TRBV4-1	TRBJ1-1	CASSQGSGRVGAEAFF	TGCGCCAGCAGCCAAGGATCGGGCAGAGTGGGCGCTGAAGCTTTCTTT
many	-	15	TRBV12-3/TRBV12-4	TRBJ2-2	CASSFGRANTGELFF	TGTGCCAGCAGTTTCGGCAGGGCGAACACCGGGGAGCTGTTTTTT
many	-	15	TRBV12-3/TRBV12-4	TRBJ2-3	CASSSSGHRTDTQYF	TGTGCCAGCAGTTCCTCAGGACATCGCACAGATACGCAGTATTTT
few	-	16	TRBV4-3	TRBJ2-1	CASSQEWGIRYNEQFF	TGCGCCAGCAGCCAAGAATGGGGAATACGGTACAATGAGCAGTTCTTC
many	-	13	TRBV28	TRBJ2-7	CASGGWRGYEQYF	TGTGCCAGCGGGGGATGGCGGGGCTACGAGCAGTACTTC
many	-	16	TRBV29-1	TRBJ2-3	CSVEDWGTAGPDTQYF	TGCAGCGTTGAAGATTGGGGGACGGCGGGGCCAGATACGCAGTATTTT
many	-	12	TRBV12-3/TRBV12-4	TRBJ1-1	CASTQGRTEAFF	TGTGCCAGCACCCAGGGTCGCACTGAAGCTTTCTTT
many	-	17	TRBV7-6	TRBJ1-6	CASSLAPGGRVDSPLHF	TGTGCCAGCAGCTTAGCTCCCGGGGGCAGGGTTGATTCACCCCTCCACTTT
few	-	14	TRBV27	TRBJ2-7	CASSFMDTGHEQYF	TGTGCCAGCAGTTTTATGGACACGGGCCACGAGCAGTACTTC